This T cell receptor beta chain was sequenced during a study of identical twins. TCRdb called the 5' RACE reads again in MiXCR, with one record for every CDR3 protein. The sample includes around 220,000 distinct CDR3 sequences, over 13% seen only once; the top ten take under 9.5%. The CDR3 is 11 residues long. CDR1 is SNHLY and CDR2 is FYNNEI in the germline V gene. The germline V and J ends were trimmed by 2 bases and 9 bases, with 6 bases remaining between them. The sample consisted of memory (CD45RO+) T cells sorted from blood. The TCR was taken from a young woman in good health. The rearrangement joins TRBV2 to TRBJ2-3; D unresolved. The chain's CDR3 is CASSEQATQYF. Written as DNA, the CDR3 is TGTGCCAGCAGTGAACAGGCAACGCAGTATTTT.